Each of the 23 T cell receptor beta chains below was sequenced from the same sample in a study of shared clonotypes between healthy human individuals. Generated by immunoSEQ multiplex PCR, the TCRdb table keeps only in-frame clones and is missing some. This table holds 650,000 to 800,000 clones, around 70% found once. Source material: memory CD4+ T cells sorted from blood. The subset here: CD45RA-negative fraction. Receptors originate from a woman in her thirties in good health.

The chain joins TRBV5-1 to TRBJ1-6; D perhaps matches TRBD1 (5 bases). Trimming cost V 3 bases and J 5 bases, with 6 bases left between them. Germline CDR1 and CDR2: SGHRS and YFSETQ. The CDR3 is 13 amino acids. CDR3 bases: TGCGCCAGCAGCTCGACAGATAATTCACCCCTCCACTTT. Its translation is CASSSTDNSPLHF.

The chain recombines TRBV29-1 with TRBJ2-1; 9 bases align to TRBD2. The CDR3 spans 15 residues. The V gene end was trimmed by 8 bases and the J gene end by 6 bases; junction bases not matched to a gene: 14. Germline V gene sequence: CDR1 SQVTM, CDR2 ANQGSEA. The chain's CDR3 is CSLQTSGWMGNEQFF. The CDR3 DNA is TGCAGCCTCCAGACTAGCGGTTGGATGGGCAATGAGCAGTTCTTC.

The chain is built from TRBV11-2 and TRBJ2-3; D uncertain. The CDR3 has 15 amino acids. Germline V lookup: CDR1 SGHAT, CDR2 FQNNGV. V dropped 2 bases and J dropped 5 bases, with 14 bases sitting between them. The CDR3 reads CASSLSVPPGDTQYF. The DNA for the CDR3 is TGTGCCAGCAGCTTATCGGTACCCCCAGGAGATACGCAGTATTTT.

Of note for this clone: A clone one base away is much larger, so this may be a read error. This chain connects TRBV27 to TRBJ2-7; D is uncertain. Trimming removed 4 bases from V and 3 bases from J, with 4 bases in between. CDR1 and CDR2 from the germline V gene are MNHEY and SMNVEV (reference sequence). The CDR3 consists of 11 residues. This CDR3 is CASSSDYEQYF. DNA of the CDR3: TGTGCCAGCAGTTCCGACTACGAGCAGTACTTC.

The chain links TRBV7-7 to TRBJ2-7, with 11 bases that match TRBD2. Losses at the gene ends were 1 base for V and 5 bases for J; bases not matched to a gene: 10. The CDR3 loop spans 17 amino acids. CDR1 is SSHAT and CDR2 is FNYEAQ in the germline V gene (reference sequence). The CDR3 nucleotides are TGTGCCAGCAGCTTAGTTGGGCTAGCGGGAGGCCCCGACGAGCAGTACTTC. Translated: CASSLVGLAGGPDEQYF.

This rearrangement joins TRBV28 to TRBJ2-3; D call uncertain. The V gene's germline CDR1 is MDHEN and CDR2 SYDVKM. V gave up 2 bases and J gave up 0 bases, with 3 bases separating them. CDR3 length: 13 amino acids. CDR3 protein: CASSLTSTDTQYF. The CDR3 region has the DNA TGTGCCAGCAGTTTAACCAGCACAGATACGCAGTATTTT.

The chain is built from TRBV28 and TRBJ2-3; possible D gene TRBD2, 6 bases. CDR1 MDHEN and CDR2 SYDVKM come from the germline V gene. The V gene lost 2 bases and the J gene lost 5 bases, with 17 bases spanning the gap. This CDR3 comprises 16 residues. The CDR3: CASSLQPSEGKDTQYF. The CDR3 region has the DNA TGTGCCAGCAGTTTACAGCCTAGCGAAGGAAAAGATACGCAGTATTTT.

This chain links TRBV28 with TRBJ1-2; tentatively, D is TRBD1 (6 bases). The CDR3 is made up of 14 amino acids. V gave up 6 bases and J gave up 5 bases, with 16 bases separating them. Germline V gene data show CDR1 as MDHEN and CDR2 as SYDVKM. As DNA, the CDR3 is TGTGCCAGCAGGCCCAATAGACAGGCATATGGCTACACCTTC. Its protein product is CASRPNRQAYGYTF.

This sequence joins TRBV14 and TRBJ2-7; the match to TRBD1 covers 8 bases. The CDR3 contains 16 residues. With V trimmed by 4 bases and J by 5 bases, 13 bases remained unmatched. Germline V gene data show CDR1 as SGHDN and CDR2 as FVKESK. The CDR3 bases are TGTGCCAGCAGCCGAGTACTAGGACAGGGAACGGACGAGCAGTACTTC. It translates to CASSRVLGQGTDEQYF.

This clone has only a few counts. The chain has TRBV6-1 and TRBJ2-7; 14 bases are a match to TRBD2. Trimming removed 5 bases from V and 5 bases from J; junction bases left unmatched: 5. The germline V gene encodes CDR1 MNHNS and CDR2 SASEGT. The CDR3 runs to 15 residues. The DNA of the CDR3 is TGTGCCAGCAGTTCCGGGACTAGCGGGAGCCACGAGCAGTACTTC. Its protein is CASSSGTSGSHEQYF.

In regard to this clone: A much more abundant neighbour one base away suggests this may be a read error. The sample contains more than one DNA sequence encoding this CDR3. This chain joins TRBV11-2 and TRBJ1-1; 7 nucleotides align to TRBD1. The junction had 0 bases not matched to a gene; V was cut back by 2 bases and J by 3 bases. This CDR3 spans 13 amino acids. From germline, CDR1 is SGHAT and CDR2 FQNNGV. The CDR3 bases are TGTGCCAGCAGCTTACAGGGGGACACTGAAGCTTTCTTT. Protein: CASSLQGDTEAFF.

The rearrangement uses TRBV5-1 and TRBJ1-3, with D possibly TRBD1 on 5 matching bases. Germline CDR1 reads SGHRS; CDR2 reads YFSETQ. V was trimmed by 0 bases and J by 3 bases, leaving 10 bases between them. CDR3 length equals 15 residues. The CDR3 loop is CASSLVGDSGNTIYF. The DNA of the CDR3 is TGCGCCAGCAGCTTGGTGGGGGATAGTGGAAACACCATATATTTT.

The chain carries TRBV19 and TRBJ1-5; TRBD1 matches 9 bases. Trimming cost V 5 bases and J 2 bases; bases outside gene matches: 4. The CDR3 sequence is 15 residues long. Germline V gene lookup returns CDR1 LNHDA and CDR2 SQIVND (reference sequence). CDR3 loop: CASSVTGGGNQPQHF. As DNA, the CDR3 is TGTGCCAGTAGTGTAACAGGGGGCGGCAATCAGCCCCAGCATTTT. Full variable domain (remainder filled in from reference TRBV19 and TRBJ1-5): DGGITQSPKYLFRKEGQNVTLSCEQNLNHDAMYWYRQDPGQGLRLIYYSQIVNDFQKGDIAEGYSVSREKKESFPLTVTSAQKNPTAFYLCASSVTGGGNQPQHFGDGTRLSIL.

The chain couples TRBV19 to TRBJ2-7; TRBD1 agrees at 8 bases. J gave up 0 bases and V 4 bases, and 2 bases lay outside the gene matches. The CDR3 covers 14 residues. Germline CDR1 is LNHDA and CDR2 is SQIVND (reference sequence). CDR3 sequence (DNA): TGTGCCAGTAGTAGGGACAGGAGCTCCTACGAGCAGTACTTC. Protein: CASSRDRSSYEQYF.

The CDR3 loop reads CASSQDTVLVNTGELFF. The CDR3 nucleotides read TGTGCCAGCAGCCAAGATACCGTACTGGTGAACACCGGGGAGCTGTTTTTT. The chain uses TRBV14 and TRBJ2-2; unclear D gene. Germline CDR1 and CDR2: SGHDN and FVKESK. The length of the CDR3 is 17 residues. Trimming cost V 0 bases and J 1 base, with 12 bases left between them.

The chain combines TRBV28 with TRBJ2-1, with 9 positions matching TRBD2. Germline loops: CDR1 MDHEN, CDR2 SYDVKM. The CDR3 runs to 16 residues. Trimming at V came to 6 bases and at J to 9 bases, leaving 15 bases not matched to a gene. The CDR3 nucleotides are TGTGCCAGCAGGCCCGCCCCGGCTAGCGGGATCACTGAGCAGTTCTTC. Its protein product is CASRPAPASGITEQFF.

Concerning this clone itself: A junction end diverges from the germline sequence, so it may reflect a read error. In DNA form, the CDR3 reads TGTGCCAGTAGTATTCAAGGGACCCAGTACTTC. Its translation: CASSIQGTQYF. V is TRBV19 and J is TRBJ2-5, with D hard to call. The CDR3 runs to 11 residues. Germline V CDR1 and CDR2: LNHDA, SQIVND (reference sequence).

The chain uses TRBV5-1 and TRBJ2-6; possibly TRBD1 for D (6 bases). The V end lost 4 bases, the J end lost 0 bases, and 14 bases lay between the germline ends. The CDR3 length is 17 residues. Germline CDR1 and CDR2: SGHRS and YFSETQ. The CDR3 loop reads CASSPTTGASGANVLTF. The CDR3 nucleotides are TGCGCCAGCAGCCCCACGACAGGAGCCTCTGGGGCCAACGTCCTGACTTTC.

The chain joins TRBV7-3 to TRBJ2-6, with TRBD1 identical over 7 bases. CDR1 and CDR2 from the germline V gene are SGHTA and FQGTGA. Trimming at V came to 6 bases and at J to 1 base, leaving 12 bases not matched to a gene. This CDR3 has 18 residues. This chain's CDR3 is CASSSQAGTVSGANVLTF. The CDR3 DNA follows: TGTGCCAGCAGTTCCCAAGCCGGGACAGTTTCTGGGGCCAACGTCCTGACTTTC. Combining the CDR3 with reference TRBV7-3 and TRBJ2-6 gives the whole variable domain GAGVSQTPSNKVTEKGKYVELRCDPISGHTALYWYRQSLGQGPEFLIYFQGTGAADDSGLPNDRFFAVRPEGSVSTLKIQRTERGDSAVYLCASSSQAGTVSGANVLTFGAGSRLTVL.

The rearrangement links TRBV7-9 to TRBJ2-3; the match to TRBD2 covers 12 bases. Germline values: CDR1 SEHNR, CDR2 FQNEAQ (reference sequence). This CDR3 contains 17 residues. V shed 8 bases and J 2 bases; nucleotides not matched to a gene: 11. The CDR3 reads CASSVGLAGQHTDTQYF. DNA of the CDR3: TGTGCCAGCTCTGTGGGACTAGCGGGCCAACACACAGATACGCAGTATTTT. Supplemented by reference TRBV7-9 and TRBJ2-3, the full variable domain reads DTGVSQNPRHKITKRGQNVTFRCDPISEHNRLYWYRQTLGQGPEFLTYFQNEAQLEKSRLLSDRFSAERPKGSFSTLEIQRTEQGDSAMYLCASSVGLAGQHTDTQYFGPGTRLTVL.

J is TRBJ2-1 and V is TRBV6-1; no reliable D call. This CDR3 spans 15 amino acids. Trimming pared 7 bases from V and 9 bases from J, leaving 22 bases between. Germline CDR1 is MNHNS and CDR2 is SASEGT. CDR3 DNA: TGTGCCAGCACCGAACCGGGCGCCAACATTATTGAGCAGTTCTTC. Translating gives CASTEPGANIIEQFF.

This sequence joins TRBV7-2 and TRBJ2-7; 8 bases are a match to TRBD1. The CDR3 is 13 residues long. Germline values: CDR1 SGHTA, CDR2 FQGNSA. The V gene end was trimmed by 5 bases and the J gene end by 3 bases; junction bases not matched to a gene: 3. The CDR3 sequence: CASSQGADYEQYF. As DNA, the CDR3 is TGTGCCAGCAGCCAGGGGGCTGACTACGAGCAGTACTTC. Based on the CDR3 plus reference TRBV7-2 and TRBJ2-7, the full variable domain is GAGVSQSPSNKVTEKGKDVELRCDPISGHTALYWYRQSLGQGLEFLIYFQGNSAPDKSGLPSDRFSAERTGGSVSTLTIQRTQQEDSAVYLCASSQGADYEQYFGPGTRLTVT.

This clone was seen ten or more times. The sample has other DNA sequences that encode this CDR3 too. V and J are TRBV19 and TRBJ1-2; D is uncertain. CDR3 size: 15 residues. Germline V gene lookup returns CDR1 LNHDA and CDR2 SQIVND (reference sequence). Trimming took off 3 bases at V and 1 base at J, with 12 bases between the two ends. The CDR3, as DNA: TGTGCCAGTAGTATTTCCGGCAGGAGTAACTATGGCTACACCTTC. Its translation is CASSISGRSNYGYTF.